A selection of T cell receptor beta chains follows, all from one sample in a study of T cell responses to AZD1222 COVID-19 vaccine. Libraries were prepared by immunoSEQ multiplex PCR; TCRdb keeps only in-frame clonotypes and omits some of them. The sample holds about 80,000 clones, about nine tenths seen once. Specimen: peripheral blood, collected on day 0 of AZD1222 vaccination. Source of these receptors: an adult in good health. The CDR3 runs from the conserved cysteine through the conserved F or W. The D gene is left open where the match is weak. Rows may omit the clone size; those that give it use once, few, many or a size class.

d_call,v_call,clone_size,j_call,cdr3_nt,cdr3_aa
NA,TRBV9,NA,TRBJ2-1,TGTGCCAGCAGCCCACGTTCTCCCCCGAATGAGCAGTTCTTC,CASSPRSPPNEQFF
NA,TRBV11-3,NA,TRBJ2-1,TGTGCCAGCAGCTTAGGACGGGGGACGTCGGATGAGCAGTTCTTC,CASSLGRGTSDEQFF
NA,TRBV18,once,TRBJ2-7,TGTGCCAGCTCACCAACTCTAGCGTCCCTGGGCGAGCAGTACTTC,CASSPTLASLGEQYF
TRBD1,TRBV7-7,NA,TRBJ2-7,TGTGCCAGCAGCTTAGAGGGGGCTGACGAGCAGTACTTC,CASSLEGADEQYF
TRBD1,TRBV13,few,TRBJ1-1,TGTGCCAGCAGCACCGGACAGGGGGGGATGAACACTGAAGCTTTCTTT,CASSTGQGGMNTEAFF
TRBD2,TRBV4-1,NA,TRBJ2-1,TGCGCCAGCAGACGCGGGGGAGCAGAGGCGTATGAGCAGTTCTTC,CASRRGGAEAYEQFF
NA,TRBV10-3,NA,TRBJ1-1,TGTGCCATCAGTGAGTCGCGAGAGGCTGAAGCTTTCTTT,CAISESREAEAFF
NA,TRBV15,NA,TRBJ2-5,TGTGCCACCAGCCAACGGCCAAGAGAGACCCAGTACTTC,CATSQRPRETQYF
NA,TRBV12-5,NA,TRBJ2-4,TGTGCTAGTGGGAAGGGAACTGCCAAAAACATTCAGTACTTC,CASGKGTAKNIQYF
TRBD1,TRBV10-3,NA,TRBJ1-1,TGTGCCATCAGTGAGTCTGGCAGGGGGCCCTTCAAAGCTTTCTTT,CAISESGRGPFKAFF
NA,TRBV7-2,NA,TRBJ2-1,TGTGCCAGCAGCCCTCCCGGACTTGGAGAATACAATGAGCAGTTCTTC,CASSPPGLGEYNEQFF
TRBD2,TRBV4-1,medium-sized,TRBJ2-7,TGCGCCAGCAGCCCCCCCGGGACTAGCGGGACCCACTACGAGCAGTACTTC,CASSPPGTSGTHYEQYF
TRBD1,TRBV15,NA,TRBJ2-7,TGTGCCACCAGCAGAGTCCGAACAGGGGGCTCCTACGAGCAGTACTTC,CATSRVRTGGSYEQYF
TRBD1,TRBV19,NA,TRBJ2-7,TGTGCCAGTAGTTTACAGGGGGGTTCCTACGAGCAGTACTTC,CASSLQGGSYEQYF
NA,TRBV6-1,once,TRBJ1-1,TGTGCCAGCAGTGAAAGGGGGACGTCTGAAGCTTTCTTT,CASSERGTSEAFF
TRBD2,TRBV5-1,NA,TRBJ2-5,TGCGCCAGCAGCCAGGGACTAGCGGGAGGACTCCAAGAGACCCAGTACTTC,CASSQGLAGGLQETQYF
TRBD2,TRBV2,NA,TRBJ2-3,TGTGCCAGCATTCGTCTAGCGGGGCGCACAGATACGCAGTATTTT,CASIRLAGRTDTQYF
TRBD1,TRBV7-9,NA,TRBJ1-4,TGTGCCAGCAGCTTTCAAAGACAGGGAGCCGAAAAACTGTTTTTT,CASSFQRQGAEKLFF
NA,TRBV10-3,NA,TRBJ2-7,TGTGCCATCAGTGAGTCCCCCCCCCTTGAGCAGTACTTC,CAISESPPLEQYF
TRBD2,TRBV28,NA,TRBJ2-5,TGTGCCAGCAGTTTGGCCAGCGGGAGTGTAGGGGGGGAGACCCAGTACTTC,CASSLASGSVGGETQYF
NA,TRBV5-1,once,TRBJ2-5,TGCGCCAGCAGCTTACAAGAGACCCAGTACTTC,CASSLQETQYF
NA,TRBV6-4,once,TRBJ2-2,TGTGCCAGCAGTGTAGGAGTAAACACCGGGGAGCTGTTTTTT,CASSVGVNTGELFF
NA,TRBV15,NA,TRBJ1-1,TGTGCCACCAGCCTTCAATCGAACACTGAAGCTTTCTTT,CATSLQSNTEAFF
NA,TRBV19,NA,TRBJ2-4,TGTGCCAGTAGTATAGATTGGGGGACCAGGGAAAAAAACATTCAGTACTTC,CASSIDWGTREKNIQYF
TRBD1,TRBV3-1/TRBV3-2,few,TRBJ1-5,TGTGCCAGCAGCCGAGGACAGGGCGGTTCACAGCCCCAGCATTTT,CASSRGQGGSQPQHF
NA,TRBV6-4,NA,TRBJ1-6,TGTGCCAGCAGTGAACAGAATCGAGGGGAATCACCCCTCCACTTT,CASSEQNRGESPLHF
NA,TRBV3-1/TRBV3-2,NA,TRBJ2-3,TGTGCCAGCAGCCCTCTCGCGGACACGCAGTATTTT,CASSPLADTQYF
NA,TRBV18,NA,TRBJ1-4,TGTGCCAGCTCACCCTTAAATGAAAAACTGTTTTTT,CASSPLNEKLFF